This T cell receptor (beta chain) was found in a study of blood T cell repertoires in COVID-19. Study details: Donors in the United States, Italy and Spain gave samples during acute or convalescent COVID-19.

TCRdb's table, derived via immunoSEQ multiplex PCR, lists solely in-frame clones and lacks some. The data contain roughly 91,000 clones, about four fifths of them singletons. Germline CDR1 is SGHRS and CDR2 is YFSETQ. The V gene lost 2 bases and the J gene lost 9 bases, with 15 bases spanning the gap. There are 15 residues in the CDR3. What was sequenced was peripheral blood. The TCR sequence derives from a man in his 70s with active or convalescent COVID-19. The rearrangement links TRBV5-1 to TRBJ1-6; tentative D call: TRBD1 (6 bases). The CDR3 DNA follows: TGCGCCAGCAGCTTTTTAGCGGGGGGCGTTTCACCCCTCCACTTT. Translated, it gives CASSFLAGGVSPLHF.